Following are 20 T cell receptor beta chains from one sample sequenced in a study of identical twins. TCRdb itself ran the 5' RACE reads through MiXCR, one entry per CDR3 protein. The repertoire has 550,000 to 800,000 distinct CDR3 sequences, under 8.5% of them found once; the top ten carry roughly 1.6%. The sample was also linked to a second study, of yellow fever vaccine responses in identical twins.

Sequenced sample: PBMCs. The receptors shown here come from a woman between 18 and 29 years old in good health.

This clonotype was counted at least ten times. The gene calls are TRBV29-1 and TRBJ2-1; 8 nucleotides match TRBD1. Germline assignment: CDR1 SQVTM and CDR2 ANQGSEA. The CDR3 has 14 amino acids. V dropped 6 bases and J dropped 4; count of bases not matched to a gene: 8. CDR3 in amino acids: CSVADRDGYNEQFF. CDR3 nucleotides: TGCAGCGTAGCGGACAGGGACGGATACAATGAGCAGTTCTTC.

The sample holds many counts of this clonotype. The chain couples TRBV20-1 to TRBJ1-5; D unresolved. Germline V CDR1 and CDR2: DFQATT, SNEGSKA (reference sequence). V lost 3 bases, J lost 3 bases, and 15 bases lay in between. This CDR3 has 15 amino acids. The CDR3 is CSASSNGWHNQPQHF. DNA of the CDR3: TGCAGTGCTAGTTCTAACGGTTGGCACAATCAGCCCCAGCATTTT.

This clonotype was observed a handful of times. CDR3 nucleotide sequence: TGTGCCAGTAGCCGTCGGGGCGGGGGGGCCCAACAAACACACAATGAGCAGTTCTTC. Translation gives CASSRRGGGAQQTHNEQFF. The gene calls are TRBV19 and TRBJ2-1; TRBD2 matches 9 bases. CDR1 and CDR2 (germline): LNHDA, SQIVND (reference sequence). The ends lost 6 bases at V and 5 bases at J; junction bases unmatched: 20. This CDR3 region has 19 residues.

This clonotype was detected a few times. The V and J genes are TRBV7-3 and TRBJ2-1, with TRBD1 as a possible D gene (5 bases). The CDR3 is 14 amino acids. Trimming pared 1 base from V and 2 bases from J, leaving 6 bases between. Germline CDR1 is SGHTA and CDR2 is FQGTGA. The CDR3 spells CASSLIGAYNEQFF. CDR3 DNA: TGTGCCAGCAGCTTAATAGGGGCCTACAATGAGCAGTTCTTC.

This chain uses TRBV2 with TRBJ1-2; D perhaps matches TRBD1 (5 bases). The CDR3 has 13 amino acids. CDR1 and CDR2 from the germline V gene are SNHLY and FYNNEI. V lost 6 bases and J 1 base, leaving 9 bases between the germline ends. The CDR3, as DNA: TGTGCCAGCAGCGTTGGGGGTAACTATGGCTACACCTTC. Encoded protein: CASSVGGNYGYTF.

This clonotype was counted many times. CDR3 sequence (DNA): TGTGCCACCAGCAGAGAACCACTAGCGGGAGGGACTGAGCAGTTCTTC. The encoded protein is CATSREPLAGGTEQFF. This chain uses TRBV15 with TRBJ2-1; 13 positions agree with TRBD2. This CDR3 region has 16 residues. Germline V CDR1 and CDR2: LNHNV, YYDKDF (reference sequence). Unmatched junction bases numbered 5, after V lost 0 bases and J lost 9 bases. Full variable domain (missing parts from reference TRBV15 and TRBJ2-1): DAMVIQNPRYQVTQFGKPVTLSCSQTLNHNVMYWYQQKSSQAPKLLFHYYDKDFNNEADTPDNFQSRRPNTSFCFLDIRSPGLGDTAMYLCATSREPLAGGTEQFFGPGTRLTVL.

The chain joins TRBV29-1 to TRBJ1-2; the D gene is possibly TRBD1 (6 bases). Germline V gives CDR1 SQVTM, CDR2 ANQGSEA. This CDR3 contains 12 residues. Between the trimmed V and J ends, which lost 7 bases and 6 bases, there was a span of 15 bases. CDR3 amino acids: CSGTTGLHGYTF. The DNA of the CDR3 is TGCAGCGGTACTACAGGGTTGCATGGCTACACCTTC. The full variable domain, in which reference TRBV29-1 and TRBJ1-2 provide the parts outside the CDR3, is SAVISQKPSRDICQRGTSLTIQCQVDSQVTMMFWYRQQPGQSLTLIATANQGSEATYESGFVIDKFPISRPNLTFSTLTVSNMSPEDSSIYLCSGTTGLHGYTFGSGTRLTVV.

The chain links TRBV27 to TRBJ2-1, with D perhaps being TRBD1 or TRBD2 (5 bases each). The ends were cut back, 6 bases at V and 3 bases at J, with 21 bases in the middle. The CDR3 contains 17 residues. Germline values: CDR1 MNHEY, CDR2 SMNVEV (reference sequence). The CDR3 loop is CASRGPPKSKVYNEQFF. CDR3 DNA sequence: TGTGCCAGCAGGGGACCGCCAAAATCAAAAGTCTACAATGAGCAGTTCTTC.

This clonotype was recorded many times. The chain carries TRBV7-9 and TRBJ1-6, with D uncertain. Germline loops: CDR1 SEHNR, CDR2 FQNEAQ (reference sequence). Trimming took off 2 bases at V and 8 bases at J, with 7 bases between the two ends. This CDR3 region has 13 residues. The CDR3 loop is CASSLYGDSPLHF. CDR3 nucleotides: TGTGCCAGCAGCTTATATGGGGATTCACCCCTCCACTTT.

The CDR3 region has the DNA TGTGCCAGCAGCCATGCTAGAGATCAGCCCCAGCATTTT. It is translated as CASSHARDQPQHF. V gene TRBV3-1 combines with J gene TRBJ1-5; no firm D call. V shed 3 bases and J shed 5 bases, with 8 bases lying between them. CDR1 LGHDT and CDR2 YNNKEL come from the germline V gene (reference sequence). The CDR3 is made up of 13 amino acids.

This clonotype has more than one count but fewer than ten. The CDR3 nucleotides are TGCGCCAGCAGCCACCAGGGGGCAGCTTTGAGTGAGCAGTACGTC. It codes for CASSHQGAALSEQYV. The chain recombines TRBV4-1 with TRBJ2-7, with 8 bases that match TRBD1. This CDR3 has 15 amino acids. V gave up 3 bases and J gave up 7 bases; unmatched junction bases: 11. Germline loops: CDR1 MGHRA, CDR2 YSYEKL.

This clonotype was recorded at least ten times. The chain has TRBV12-3 or TRBV12-4 and TRBJ2-5; 9 bases line up with TRBD2. With 6 bases clipped from V and 2 bases from J, the junction kept 10 bases outside the gene matches. This CDR3 has 16 amino acids. In DNA form, the CDR3 reads TGTGCCAGCAGCCTAGGGTCGCTAGCGGGGCAAGAGACCCAGTACTTC. As protein: CASSLGSLAGQETQYF.

V and J are TRBV29-1 and TRBJ1-1; no clear D. V lost 4 bases and J lost 4, with 16 bases in between. CDR1 is SQVTM and CDR2 is ANQGSEA in the germline V gene. This CDR3 has 14 residues. CDR3 region: CSVGPVLGSTEAFF. CDR3 nucleotides: TGCAGCGTTGGACCCGTACTGGGGTCCACTGAAGCTTTCTTT.

This clonotype was seen a handful of times. This sequence joins TRBV27 and TRBJ2-7; maybe TRBD2 (5 bases). The CDR3 length is 16 residues. V lost 1 base and J 1 base, leaving 14 bases between the germline ends. Germline V gene lookup returns CDR1 MNHEY and CDR2 SMNVEV (reference sequence). CDR3 DNA: TGTGCCAGCAGTTTATGGACTCCTGGACCGTCCTACGAGCAGTACTTC. It yields the protein CASSLWTPGPSYEQYF.

This clonotype was seen a handful of times. The chain links TRBV6-5 to TRBJ1-6; D is unclear. Germline lookup yields CDR1 MNHEY and CDR2 SVGAGI. CDR3 length: 15 residues. Trimming shortened V by 2 bases and J by 4 bases, and 9 bases separated the two germline ends. The DNA for the CDR3 is TGTGCCAGCAGTTACGGGCAGATTTATAATTCACCCCTCCACTTT. Encoded protein: CASSYGQIYNSPLHF.

The J gene is TRBJ2-1, the V gene TRBV5-1; TRBD1 matches 8 bases. The CDR3 loop spans 16 amino acids. V lost 4 bases to trimming and J lost 4 bases; unmatched junction nucleotides: 10. CDR1 SGHRS and CDR2 YFSETQ come from the germline V gene. The CDR3 nucleotides read TGCGCCAGCAGCCTATCAACAGGGGGGTCGTACAATGAGCAGTTCTTC. Protein sequence: CASSLSTGGSYNEQFF.

The rearrangement joins TRBV7-2 to TRBJ2-3; the D gene is possibly TRBD2 (6 bases). The V gene lost 0 bases and the J gene lost 2 bases, with 12 bases spanning the gap. Germline values: CDR1 SGHTA, CDR2 FQGNSA. The CDR3 extends over 16 amino acids. The CDR3 sequence: CASSLAGGGVTDTQYF. The CDR3 nucleotides are TGTGCCAGCAGCTTAGCCGGCGGCGGGGTCACAGATACGCAGTATTTT.

V and J are TRBV4-2 and TRBJ1-5; a weak D match, TRBD1 (5 bases). The CDR3 contains 18 residues. Trimming took off 0 bases at V and 1 base at J, with 16 bases between the two ends. Germline loops: CDR1 LGHNA, CDR2 YNFKEQ. The CDR3: CASSQESGHGKSNQPQHF. The CDR3 DNA reads TGTGCCAGCAGCCAAGAGTCAGGGCATGGTAAAAGCAATCAGCCCCAGCATTTT.

This clonotype showed up many times. For the CDR3, the DNA is TGTGCCAGCGCTAAGGGGCGGGGAACAGATACGCAGTATTTT. It is translated as CASAKGRGTDTQYF. The chain couples TRBV6-1 to TRBJ2-3; tentative D call: TRBD2 (6 bases). The CDR3 runs to 14 residues. Germline loops: CDR1 MNHNS, CDR2 SASEGT. The V end was cut by 8 bases, the J end by 3 bases, with 15 bases between.

The rearrangement joins TRBV13 to TRBJ2-5; 11 bases fit TRBD2. V lost 5 bases, J lost 0 bases, and 8 bases stayed unmatched. The CDR3 loop spans 17 amino acids. From germline, CDR1 is PRHDT and CDR2 FYEKMQ (reference sequence). CDR3 amino acids: CASSQGTSGLYQETQYF. The CDR3 region has the DNA TGTGCCAGCAGCCAAGGGACTAGCGGACTGTACCAAGAGACCCAGTACTTC.